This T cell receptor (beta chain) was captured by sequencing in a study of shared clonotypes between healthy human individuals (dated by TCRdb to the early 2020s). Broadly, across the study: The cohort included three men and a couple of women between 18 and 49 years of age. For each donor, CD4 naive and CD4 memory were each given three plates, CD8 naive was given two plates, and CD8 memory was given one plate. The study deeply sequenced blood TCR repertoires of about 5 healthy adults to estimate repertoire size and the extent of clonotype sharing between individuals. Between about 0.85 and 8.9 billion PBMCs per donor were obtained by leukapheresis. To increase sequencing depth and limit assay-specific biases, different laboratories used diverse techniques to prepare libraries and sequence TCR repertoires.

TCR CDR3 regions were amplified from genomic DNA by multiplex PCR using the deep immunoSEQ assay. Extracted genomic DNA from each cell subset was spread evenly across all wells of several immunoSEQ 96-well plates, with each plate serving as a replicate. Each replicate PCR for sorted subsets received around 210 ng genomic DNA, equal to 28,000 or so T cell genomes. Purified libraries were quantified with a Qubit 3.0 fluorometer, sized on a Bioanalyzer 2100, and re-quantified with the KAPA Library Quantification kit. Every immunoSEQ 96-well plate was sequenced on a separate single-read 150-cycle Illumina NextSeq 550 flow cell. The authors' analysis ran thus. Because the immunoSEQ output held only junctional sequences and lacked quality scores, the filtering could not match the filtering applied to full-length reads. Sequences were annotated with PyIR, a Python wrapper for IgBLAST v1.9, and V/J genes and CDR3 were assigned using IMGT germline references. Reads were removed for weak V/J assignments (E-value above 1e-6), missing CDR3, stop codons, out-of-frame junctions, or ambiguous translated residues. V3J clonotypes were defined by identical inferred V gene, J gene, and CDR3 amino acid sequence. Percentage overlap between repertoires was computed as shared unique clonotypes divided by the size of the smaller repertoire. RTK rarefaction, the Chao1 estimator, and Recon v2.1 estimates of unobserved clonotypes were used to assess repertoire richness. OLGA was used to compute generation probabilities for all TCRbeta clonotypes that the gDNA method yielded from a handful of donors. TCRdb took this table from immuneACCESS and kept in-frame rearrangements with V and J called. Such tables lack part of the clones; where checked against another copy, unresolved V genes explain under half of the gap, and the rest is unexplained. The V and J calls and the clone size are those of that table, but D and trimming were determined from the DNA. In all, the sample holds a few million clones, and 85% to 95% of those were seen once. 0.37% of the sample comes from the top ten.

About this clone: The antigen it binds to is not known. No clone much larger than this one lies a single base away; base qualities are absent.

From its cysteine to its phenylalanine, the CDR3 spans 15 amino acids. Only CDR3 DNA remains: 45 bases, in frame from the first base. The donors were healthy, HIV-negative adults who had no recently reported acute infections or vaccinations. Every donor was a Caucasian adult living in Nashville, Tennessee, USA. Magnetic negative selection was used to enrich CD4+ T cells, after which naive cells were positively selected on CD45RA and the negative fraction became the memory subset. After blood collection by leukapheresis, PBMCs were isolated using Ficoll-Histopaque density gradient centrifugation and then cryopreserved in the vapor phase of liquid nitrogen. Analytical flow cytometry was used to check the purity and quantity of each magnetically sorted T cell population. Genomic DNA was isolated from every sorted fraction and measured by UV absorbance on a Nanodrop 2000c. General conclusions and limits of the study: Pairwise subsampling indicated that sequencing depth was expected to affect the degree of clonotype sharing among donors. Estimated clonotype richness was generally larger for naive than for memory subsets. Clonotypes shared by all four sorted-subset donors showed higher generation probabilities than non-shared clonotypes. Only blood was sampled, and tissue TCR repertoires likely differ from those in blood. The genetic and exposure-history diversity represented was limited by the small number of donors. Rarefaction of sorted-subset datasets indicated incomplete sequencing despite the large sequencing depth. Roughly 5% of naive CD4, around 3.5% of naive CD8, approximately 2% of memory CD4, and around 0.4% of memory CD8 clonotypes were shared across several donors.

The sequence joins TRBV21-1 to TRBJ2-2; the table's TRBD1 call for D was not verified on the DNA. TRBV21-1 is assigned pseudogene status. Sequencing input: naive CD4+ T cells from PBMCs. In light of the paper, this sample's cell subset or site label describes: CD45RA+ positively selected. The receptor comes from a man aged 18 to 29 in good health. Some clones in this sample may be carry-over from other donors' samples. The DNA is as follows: TGTGCCAGCGGAAGACAGGGGGCGCCTACCGGGGAGCTGTTTTTT. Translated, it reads CASGRQGAPTGELFF.